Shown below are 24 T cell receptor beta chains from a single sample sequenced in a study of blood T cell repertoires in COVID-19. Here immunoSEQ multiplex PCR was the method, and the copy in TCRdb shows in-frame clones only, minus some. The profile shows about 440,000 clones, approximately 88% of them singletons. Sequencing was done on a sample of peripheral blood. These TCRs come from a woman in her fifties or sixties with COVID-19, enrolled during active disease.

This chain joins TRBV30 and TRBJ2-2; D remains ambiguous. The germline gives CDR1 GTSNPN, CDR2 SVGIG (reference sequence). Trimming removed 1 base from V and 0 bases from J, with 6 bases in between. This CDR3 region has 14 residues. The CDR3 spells CAWSGATNTGELFF. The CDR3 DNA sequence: TGTGCCTGGAGTGGAGCGACGAACACCGGGGAGCTGTTTTTT.

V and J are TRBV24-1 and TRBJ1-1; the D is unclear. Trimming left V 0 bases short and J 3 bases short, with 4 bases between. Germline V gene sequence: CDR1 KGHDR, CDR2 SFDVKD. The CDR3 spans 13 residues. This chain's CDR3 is CATSDLRDTEAFF. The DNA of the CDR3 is TGTGCCACCAGTGATTTGCGGGACACTGAAGCTTTCTTT.

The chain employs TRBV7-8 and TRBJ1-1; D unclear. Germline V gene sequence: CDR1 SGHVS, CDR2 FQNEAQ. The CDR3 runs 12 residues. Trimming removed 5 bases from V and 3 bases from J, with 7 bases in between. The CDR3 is CASSPYDTEAFF. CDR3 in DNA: TGTGCCAGCAGCCCCTACGACACTGAAGCTTTCTTT.

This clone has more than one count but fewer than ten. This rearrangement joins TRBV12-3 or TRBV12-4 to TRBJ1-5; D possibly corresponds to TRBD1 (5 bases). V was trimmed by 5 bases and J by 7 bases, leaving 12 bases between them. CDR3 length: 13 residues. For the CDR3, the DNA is TGTGCCAGCAGTCGGGGGTCCGGGCAGCCCCAGCATTTT. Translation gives CASSRGSGQPQHF.

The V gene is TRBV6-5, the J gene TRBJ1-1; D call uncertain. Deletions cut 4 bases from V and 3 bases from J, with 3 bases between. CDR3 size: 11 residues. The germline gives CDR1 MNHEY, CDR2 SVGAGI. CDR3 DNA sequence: TGTGCCAGCAGTTCGGACACTGAAGCTTTCTTT. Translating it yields CASSSDTEAFF.

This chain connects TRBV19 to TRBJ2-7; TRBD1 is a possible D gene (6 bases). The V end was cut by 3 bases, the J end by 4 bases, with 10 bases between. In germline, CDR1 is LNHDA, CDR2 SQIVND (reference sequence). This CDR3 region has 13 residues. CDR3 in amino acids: CASSMDSSYEQYF. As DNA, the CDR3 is TGTGCCAGTAGTATGGACAGTTCTTACGAGCAGTACTTC.

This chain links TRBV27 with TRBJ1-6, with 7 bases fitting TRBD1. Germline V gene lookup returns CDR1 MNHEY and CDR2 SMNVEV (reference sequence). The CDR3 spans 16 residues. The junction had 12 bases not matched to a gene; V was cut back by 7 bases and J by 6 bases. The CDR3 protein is CASTPRTGISNSPLHF. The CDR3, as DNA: TGTGCCAGCACCCCAAGGACAGGAATCAGTAATTCACCCCTCCACTTT.

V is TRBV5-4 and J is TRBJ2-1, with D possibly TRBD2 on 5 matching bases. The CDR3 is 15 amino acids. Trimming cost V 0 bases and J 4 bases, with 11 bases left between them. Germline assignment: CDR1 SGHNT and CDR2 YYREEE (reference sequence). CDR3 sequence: CASSLVPRGYNEQFF. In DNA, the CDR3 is TGTGCCAGCAGCTTGGTTCCCCGGGGATACAATGAGCAGTTCTTC.

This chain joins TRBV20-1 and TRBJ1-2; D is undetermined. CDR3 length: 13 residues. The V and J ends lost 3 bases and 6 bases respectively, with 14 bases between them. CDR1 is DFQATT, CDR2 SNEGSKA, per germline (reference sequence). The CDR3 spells CSASLRVKDGYTF. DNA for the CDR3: TGCAGTGCTAGTCTCCGGGTGAAGGATGGCTACACCTTC.

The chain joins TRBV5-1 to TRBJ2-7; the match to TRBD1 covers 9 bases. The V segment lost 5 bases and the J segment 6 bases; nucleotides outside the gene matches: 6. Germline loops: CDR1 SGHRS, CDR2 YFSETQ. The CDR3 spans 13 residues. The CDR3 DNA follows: TGCGCCAGCAGAAGGGACAGGGAAGGCGAGCAGTACTTC. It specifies CASRRDREGEQYF.

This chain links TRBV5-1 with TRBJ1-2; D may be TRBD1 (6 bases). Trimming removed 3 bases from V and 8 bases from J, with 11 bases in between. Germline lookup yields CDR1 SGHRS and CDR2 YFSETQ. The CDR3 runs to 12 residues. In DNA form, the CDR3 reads TGCGCCAGCAGCTACGGACAGTCCGGCTACACCTTC. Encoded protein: CASSYGQSGYTF.

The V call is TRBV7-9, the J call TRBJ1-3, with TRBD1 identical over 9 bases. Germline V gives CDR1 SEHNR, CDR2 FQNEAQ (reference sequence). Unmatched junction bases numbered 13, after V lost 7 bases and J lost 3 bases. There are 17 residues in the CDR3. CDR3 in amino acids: CASTISTGTGIGNTIYF. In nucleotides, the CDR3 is TGTGCCAGCACTATATCGACCGGGACAGGGATTGGAAACACCATATATTTT.

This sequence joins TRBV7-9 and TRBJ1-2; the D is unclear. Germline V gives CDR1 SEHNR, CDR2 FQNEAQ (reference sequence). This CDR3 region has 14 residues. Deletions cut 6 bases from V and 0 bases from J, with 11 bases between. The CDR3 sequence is CASSPPGANYGYTF. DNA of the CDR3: TGTGCCAGCAGTCCGCCGGGAGCTAACTATGGCTACACCTTC.

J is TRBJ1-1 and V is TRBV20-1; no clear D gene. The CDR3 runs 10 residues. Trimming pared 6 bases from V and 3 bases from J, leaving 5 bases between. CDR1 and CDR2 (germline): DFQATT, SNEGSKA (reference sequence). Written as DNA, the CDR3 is TGCAGTGCCCGGTACACTGAAGCTTTCTTT. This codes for CSARYTEAFF.

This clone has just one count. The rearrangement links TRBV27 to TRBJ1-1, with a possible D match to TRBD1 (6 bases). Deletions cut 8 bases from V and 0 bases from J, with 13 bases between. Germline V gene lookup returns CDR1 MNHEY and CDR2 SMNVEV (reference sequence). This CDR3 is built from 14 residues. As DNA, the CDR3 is TGTGCCAGCTCCCTGGGACATTTGAACACTGAAGCTTTCTTT. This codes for CASSLGHLNTEAFF.

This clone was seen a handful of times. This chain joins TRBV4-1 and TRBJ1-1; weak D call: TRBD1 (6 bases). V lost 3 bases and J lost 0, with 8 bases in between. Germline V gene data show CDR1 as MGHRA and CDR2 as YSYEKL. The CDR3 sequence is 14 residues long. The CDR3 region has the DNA TGCGCCAGCAGCCATCAGGGGATGAACACTGAAGCTTTCTTT. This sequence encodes CASSHQGMNTEAFF.

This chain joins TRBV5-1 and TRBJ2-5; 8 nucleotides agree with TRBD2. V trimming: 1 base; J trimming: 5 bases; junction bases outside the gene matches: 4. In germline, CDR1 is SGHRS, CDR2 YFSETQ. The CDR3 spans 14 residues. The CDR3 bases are TGCGCCAGCAGCTTGAGCGGGGGCGGGGAGACCCAGTACTTC. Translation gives CASSLSGGGETQYF.

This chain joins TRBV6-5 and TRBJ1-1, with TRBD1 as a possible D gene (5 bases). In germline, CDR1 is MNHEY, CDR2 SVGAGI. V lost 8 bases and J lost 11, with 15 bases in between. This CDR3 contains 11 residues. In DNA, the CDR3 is TGTGCCAGCGAGGAGGGGCGGCAGGCTTTCTTT. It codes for CASEEGRQAFF.

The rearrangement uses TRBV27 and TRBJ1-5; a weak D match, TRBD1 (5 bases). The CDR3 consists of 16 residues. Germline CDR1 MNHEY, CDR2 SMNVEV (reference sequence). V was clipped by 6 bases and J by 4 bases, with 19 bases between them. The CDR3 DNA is TGTGCCAGCAGATCTGGACAAGACCCTAAGAATCAGCCCCAGCATTTT. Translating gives CASRSGQDPKNQPQHF.

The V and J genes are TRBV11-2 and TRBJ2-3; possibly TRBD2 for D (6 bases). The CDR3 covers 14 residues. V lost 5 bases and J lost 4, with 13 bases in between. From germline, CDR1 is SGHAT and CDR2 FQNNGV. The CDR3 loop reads CASSIGGSADTQYF. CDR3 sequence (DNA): TGTGCCAGCAGCATTGGGGGGAGCGCAGATACGCAGTATTTT.

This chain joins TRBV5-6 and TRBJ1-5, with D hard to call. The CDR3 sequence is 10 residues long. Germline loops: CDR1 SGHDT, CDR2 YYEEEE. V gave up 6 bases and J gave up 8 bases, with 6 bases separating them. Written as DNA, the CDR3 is TGTGCCAGCATCAGGAAGCCCCAGCATTTT. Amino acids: CASIRKPQHF.

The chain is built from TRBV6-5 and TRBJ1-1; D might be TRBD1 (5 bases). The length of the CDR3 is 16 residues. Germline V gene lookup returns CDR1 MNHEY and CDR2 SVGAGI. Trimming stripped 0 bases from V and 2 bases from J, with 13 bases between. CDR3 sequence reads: CASSYSIGQVNTEAFF. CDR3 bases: TGTGCCAGCAGTTACTCGATCGGACAAGTAAACACTGAAGCTTTCTTT.

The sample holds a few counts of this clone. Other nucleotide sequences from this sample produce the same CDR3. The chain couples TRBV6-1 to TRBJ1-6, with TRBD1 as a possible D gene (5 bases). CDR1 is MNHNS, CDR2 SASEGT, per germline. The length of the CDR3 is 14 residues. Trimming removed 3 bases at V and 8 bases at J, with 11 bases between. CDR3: CASSDWGGDSPLHF. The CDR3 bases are TGTGCCAGCAGTGATTGGGGGGGAGATTCACCCCTCCACTTT.

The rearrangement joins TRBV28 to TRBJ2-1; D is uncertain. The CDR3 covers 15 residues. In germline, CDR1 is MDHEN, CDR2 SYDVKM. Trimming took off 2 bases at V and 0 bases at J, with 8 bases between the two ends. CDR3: CASSLAQSSYNEQFF. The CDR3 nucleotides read TGTGCCAGCAGTTTAGCCCAGTCCTCCTACAATGAGCAGTTCTTC.